A selection of T cell receptor beta chains follows, all from one sample in a study of cytomegalovirus exposure and HLA in healthy donors. The data were produced by immunoSEQ multiplex PCR, yet TCRdb's version contains in-frame clones alone and is incomplete. The sample includes approximately 150,000 clones, roughly four fifths of them seen just once. The sequenced sample consisted of PBMCs. The receptors originated from a female donor in good health and CMV-seronegative. Both conserved end residues are part of each CDR3. The D gene is left open where the match is weak. Clone size is shown for a subset of rows, as once, few, many or a class of expanded clone.

j_gene,v_gene,d_gene,abundance,CDR3nt,CDR3aa
TRBJ2-5,TRBV5-1,-,-,TGCGCCAGCAGCTTAACAGGGAACCAAGAGACCCAGTACTTC,CASSLTGNQETQYF
TRBJ2-7,TRBV6-1,TRBD2,-,TGTGCCAGCCATGACCGGACTAGCGGGGTCGAGCAGTACTTC,CASHDRTSGVEQYF
TRBJ2-5,TRBV7-2,-,once,TGTGCCAGCCGACCTCAACAGGGATCTAAGACCCAGTACTTC,CASRPQQGSKTQYF
TRBJ2-7,TRBV19,TRBD2,-,TGTGCCAGTAGCTCATACCCCCGGGGGGGGAAGGAGCAGTACTTC,CASSSYPRGGKEQYF
TRBJ1-5,TRBV5-4,-,-,TGTGCCAGCAGCTTGGCTGGGAGTAATCAGCCCCAGCATTTT,CASSLAGSNQPQHF
TRBJ2-3,TRBV4-1,-,-,TGCGCCAGCAGCCAAGATCTTCAGGGAACAGATACGCAGTATTTT,CASSQDLQGTDTQYF
TRBJ2-7,TRBV10-3,TRBD2,-,TGTGCCATCAACCCTAGCGGGAGGCCGGGGGAGCAGTACTTC,CAINPSGRPGEQYF
TRBJ2-7,TRBV2,TRBD1,-,TGTGCCAGCAGCGTCCGGGACAGGCTGAACTACGAGCAGTACTTC,CASSVRDRLNYEQYF
TRBJ1-2,TRBV7-9,-,-,TGTGCCAGCAGCCTAGCGGGGGGAGTTGGCTATGGCTACACCTTC,CASSLAGGVGYGYTF
TRBJ1-5,TRBV4-3,-,few,TGCGCCAGCACCCAAGTGGTGGGCACTAATCAGCCCCAGCATTTT,CASTQVVGTNQPQHF
TRBJ1-5,TRBV19,-,-,TGTGCCAGTAGTAACACAGGGTCCAACCAGCCCCAGCATTTT,CASSNTGSNQPQHF
TRBJ1-4,TRBV15,TRBD1,-,TGTGCCACGTCGTTGACAGGGCGGGAAAAACTGTTTTTT,CATSLTGREKLFF
TRBJ1-1,TRBV7-8,TRBD1,-,TGTGCCAGCACCGACAGGGGGGAGAGCACTGAAGCTTTCTTT,CASTDRGESTEAFF
TRBJ1-1,TRBV6-1,-,-,TGTGCCAGCAATAAGACGGGGTTAGCTTTCTTT,CASNKTGLAFF
TRBJ2-2,TRBV7-9,TRBD1,once,TGTGCCAGCAACGACAGGGGGGAGACCGGGGAGCTGTTTTTT,CASNDRGETGELFF
TRBJ2-7,TRBV13,-,-,TGTGCCAGCAGCTCCCCCGGTGGTGAGCAGTACTTC,CASSSPGGEQYF
TRBJ2-2,TRBV5-3,-,-,TGTGCCGGGGAGACTAGAGCCACCGGGGAGCTGTTTTTT,CAGETRATGELFF
TRBJ1-3,TRBV5-4,-,-,TGTGCCAGCAGCCGGAGGACTCACTCTGGAAACACCATATATTTT,CASSRRTHSGNTIYF
TRBJ2-1,TRBV9,TRBD1,-,TGTGCCAGCAGCGAGCAGGGGGCCGCCTACAATGAGCAGTTCTTC,CASSEQGAAYNEQFF
TRBJ2-3,TRBV7-3,TRBD2,-,TGTGCCAGCAGCTTGTCAGCGGGGGATACAGATACGCAGTATTTT,CASSLSAGDTDTQYF
TRBJ2-1,TRBV19,TRBD2,-,TGTGCCAGTAGTATCCCAGCGGGAGGGCCTGGGAATGAGCAGTTCTTC,CASSIPAGGPGNEQFF
TRBJ2-7,TRBV5-1,-,-,TGCGCCAGCAGCCCGGGGGACGGGGGGCCCTACGAGCAGTACTTC,CASSPGDGGPYEQYF
TRBJ2-2,TRBV2,-,-,TGTGCCAGCAGTGGGTTGACTCCCAACACCGGGGAGCTGTTTTTT,CASSGLTPNTGELFF
TRBJ1-5,TRBV30,TRBD1,-,TGTGCCTGGAGTGTAGACAGGGGGGTCAATCAGCCCCAGCATTTT,CAWSVDRGVNQPQHF
TRBJ2-7,TRBV28,TRBD2,-,TGTGCCAGCATCCCAAGCGGGAGTGCTTACGAGCAGTACTTC,CASIPSGSAYEQYF
TRBJ2-4,TRBV4-2,-,few,TGTGCCAGCAGCCAGGGGCCGGGGTCAGGGGTGTCCAAAAACATTCAGTACTTC,CASSQGPGSGVSKNIQYF
TRBJ1-1,TRBV27,-,-,TGTGCCAGCAGTTTCGGGGGTAGAGGGAATGAAGCTTTCTTT,CASSFGGRGNEAFF
TRBJ1-5,TRBV19,-,-,TGTGCCAGTAGTATACTGTTGGGCGGGGGGCAGCCCCAGCATTTT,CASSILLGGGQPQHF
TRBJ1-1,TRBV15,-,once,TGTGCCACCAGTTCGTCACTGGGCGGGGCTTTCTTT,CATSSSLGGAFF
TRBJ1-1,TRBV13,-,few,TGTGCCAGCACCGGGGGATCTGAAGCTTTCTTT,CASTGGSEAFF
TRBJ2-1,TRBV5-6,-,-,TGTGCCAGCAGGGGCCAGGGCGTTTCGGATGAGCAGTTCTTC,CASRGQGVSDEQFF
TRBJ2-7,TRBV28,TRBD2,-,TGTGCCAGCAGTTTAAGTCTAGCGGGAGAGCAGTACTTC,CASSLSLAGEQYF
TRBJ2-1,TRBV10-3,TRBD1,-,TGTGCCATCAGTGCGGACAGGGGGAATGAGCAGTTCTTC,CAISADRGNEQFF
TRBJ1-6,TRBV9,-,few,TGTGCCAGCAGCGTGGGGCATAGGAGCTCCTATAATTCACCCCTCCACTTT,CASSVGHRSSYNSPLHF
TRBJ1-2,TRBV5-1,-,-,TGCGCCAGCAGCTTGGATGGGGGGGCTGGTGGCTACACCTTC,CASSLDGGAGGYTF
TRBJ2-7,TRBV2,-,-,TGTGCCAGCAGTGATTCCAGCGGACCCTACGAGCAGTACTTC,CASSDSSGPYEQYF
TRBJ2-3,TRBV9,-,few,TGTGCCAGCGCAGTGACAGTGCAAGATACGCAGTATTTT,CASAVTVQDTQYF
TRBJ1-6,TRBV7-2,TRBD1,once,TGTGCCAGCAGCATTGATCCGGGACAGCTTTTAAATTCACCCCTCCACTTT,CASSIDPGQLLNSPLHF
TRBJ2-1,TRBV11-2,-,-,TGTGCCAGCAACTTCGCAGCTGCGGATGAGCAGTTCTTC,CASNFAAADEQFF
TRBJ2-7,TRBV29-1,-,-,TGCAGCGCACGACATACACCCTACGAGCAGTACTTC,CSARHTPYEQYF
TRBJ2-7,TRBV7-2,TRBD1,-,TGTGCCAGCAGTGACAGGGTGTCCTACGAGCAGTACTTC,CASSDRVSYEQYF
TRBJ2-3,TRBV15,-,-,TGTGCCACCGGTCGTGGACAGTCTAGCACAGATACGCAGTATTTT,CATGRGQSSTDTQYF
TRBJ2-1,TRBV5-1,TRBD2,-,TGCGCCAGCAGTCCCACTAGCGGGATCTACAATGAGCAGTTCTTC,CASSPTSGIYNEQFF
TRBJ2-7,TRBV19,TRBD1,-,TGTGCCAGTAGTACGACAGGGGGAACCTACGAGCAGTACTTC,CASSTTGGTYEQYF
TRBJ2-7,TRBV7-2,TRBD2,once,TGTGCCAGCAGCTCCGGGACTAGCCGGGGCTACGAGCAGTACTTC,CASSSGTSRGYEQYF
TRBJ2-7,TRBV19,-,-,TGTGCCAGTAGTACACGATCTGGTTCCTCTACCTACGAGCAGTACTTC,CASSTRSGSSTYEQYF
TRBJ1-2,TRBV6-6,-,-,TGTGCCAGCAGTTTCTTCCCCCGACAGGAGAAGAATGGCTACACCTTC,CASSFFPRQEKNGYTF
TRBJ1-5,TRBV4-3,-,-,TGCGCCAGCAGCCAAGAGCTGTCCGCTAGGCAGCCCCAGCATTTT,CASSQELSARQPQHF
TRBJ2-1,TRBV1,-,-,TGCACCAGCAGCCATGCAAGCGGGAGGGCCAAATTCTTC,CTSSHASGRAKFF
TRBJ2-1,TRBV7-2,TRBD2,-,TGTGCCAGCAGCTTTTCTAGCGGGACCTACAATGAGCAGTTCTTC,CASSFSSGTYNEQFF
TRBJ1-2,TRBV2,-,-,TGTGCCAGCAGTGAACGAGGGAATGGCTACACCTTC,CASSERGNGYTF
TRBJ1-6,TRBV5-6,-,-,TGTGCCAGCAGCCCCCGAGGTTCACCCCTCCACTTT,CASSPRGSPLHF
TRBJ1-2,TRBV4-2,-,few,TGTGCCAGCAGCCAAGGATCGAGGACAGCAGAGGGCTACACCTTC,CASSQGSRTAEGYTF
TRBJ2-7,TRBV27,-,-,TGTGCCAGCCACAGGGTAGGCTCCTACGAGCAGTACTTC,CASHRVGSYEQYF
TRBJ1-3,TRBV18,-,few,TGTGCCAGCTCCGCGGGAGGGACTCTTGGAAACACCATATATTTT,CASSAGGTLGNTIYF
TRBJ2-3,TRBV5-6,TRBD2,-,TGTGCCAGCAGAACAAGGACTAGCGGGGGCGCAGATACGCAGTATTTT,CASRTRTSGGADTQYF
TRBJ2-5,TRBV6-6,-,-,TGTGCCAGCAGTTACGGGCAGGGGCGGAGAGAGACCCAGTACTTC,CASSYGQGRRETQYF